This T cell receptor (beta chain) was observed in a study of cytotoxic CD8 clonotypes in ibrutinib-treated CLL. Findings of the study overall: Under treatment, the uncommon public clonotypes either contracted or remained stable.

Only in-frame clones appear in the TCRdb table, and some are missing; sequencing was by immunoSEQ multiplex PCR. The table shows approximately 340,000 clones, with 67% occurring only once. As for this clone: Its target is unknown.

Germline CDR1 reads SGHAT; CDR2 reads FQNNGV. The CDR3 spans 16 residues. With V trimmed by 4 bases and J by 5 bases, 11 bases remained unmatched. J is TRBJ2-1 and V is TRBV11-2; TRBD2 matches at 7 bases. Sequenced material: PBMCs, taken after 36 months of ibrutinib treatment. The source is a human donor with chronic lymphocytic leukemia. For the CDR3, the DNA is TGTGCCAGCAGCTCCCTTCGAGGGAGGGCGAACAATGAGCAGTTCTTC. Translating it yields CASSSLRGRANNEQFF.